The 6 T cell receptor beta chains listed next were all sequenced from one sample in a study of T cells in Graves' hyperthyroidism and ophthalmopathy. Researchers amplified the TCR beta CDR3 regions from RNA transcripts. The HTBI primer set served for first-round RT-PCR of the TCR CDR3. MiXCR, applied by TCRdb to the multiplex PCR reads, yields one record per CDR3 protein. This table has 50,000 to 75,000 distinct CDR3 sequences, 40% to 55% appearing once. The material sequenced was blood. Receptor source: a woman in her twenties or thirties with Graves' ophthalmopathy.

The chain joins TRBV5-5 to TRBJ2-3; possible D gene TRBD2, 5 bases. The CDR3 extends over 16 amino acids. Germline CDR1 is SGHKS and CDR2 is YYEKEE (reference sequence). V was cut by 4 bases and J by 2 bases, with 17 bases left in between. CDR3 amino acids: CASSPVGVQATDTQYF. The DNA for the CDR3 is TGTGCCAGCAGCCCAGTCGGGGTGCAGGCCACAGATACGCAGTATTTT.

This chain uses TRBV9 with TRBJ2-1; D possibly corresponds to TRBD1 (6 bases). This CDR3 comprises 15 residues. From germline, CDR1 is SGDLS and CDR2 YYNGEE. Deletions cut 2 bases from V and 5 bases from J, with 14 bases between. CDR3 loop: CASSVGAGEDNEQFF. Written as DNA, the CDR3 is TGTGCCAGCAGCGTGGGGGCCGGAGAGGACAATGAGCAGTTCTTC.

This clonotype was counted many times. The CDR3 DNA follows: TGTGCCAGCAGCTTTGGGGGAAACTATGGCTACACCTTC. Its translation: CASSFGGNYGYTF. The rearrangement uses TRBV5-6 and TRBJ1-2; D may be TRBD1 (5 bases). The CDR3 loop spans 13 amino acids. CDR1 and CDR2 from the germline V gene are SGHDT and YYEEEE. The V end lost 2 bases, the J end lost 2 bases, and 7 bases lay between the germline ends. The whole variable domain, remainder taken from reference TRBV5-6 and TRBJ1-2, is DAGVTQSPTHLIKTRGQQVTLRCSPKSGHDTVSWYQQALGQGPQFIFQYYEEEERQRGNFPDRFSGHQFPNYSSELNVNALLLGDSALYLCASSFGGNYGYTFGSGTRLTVV.

This clonotype was seen a few times. The chain employs TRBV6-4 and TRBJ2-2; 9 bases are shared with TRBD2. Per the germline V gene, CDR1 is MRHNA and CDR2 is SNTAGT. Losses at the gene ends were 0 bases for V and 6 bases for J; bases not matched to a gene: 11. This CDR3 contains 18 residues. The CDR3 reads CASSDSARGTSPAGELFF. CDR3 nucleotide sequence: TGTGCCAGCAGTGACTCCGCCCGGGGGACTAGCCCGGCCGGGGAGCTGTTTTTT.

Details on this clonotype: The conserved final phenylalanine or tryptophan is absent from the CDR3, which likely points to a read error. The V call is TRBV5-1, the J call TRBJ2-7; 11 bases map to TRBD2. Germline loops: CDR1 SGHRS, CDR2 YFSETQ. The V segment lost 4 bases and the J segment 7 bases; nucleotides outside the gene matches: 10. CDR3 length: 15 residues. CDR3 DNA: TGCGCCAGCAGCCCCGCCTCTAGCGGGAGGTATGAGCAGTACCTC. As protein: CASSPASSGRYEQYL.

This clonotype was detected only a few times. The J gene is TRBJ2-3, the V gene TRBV7-2; no reliable D call. Germline CDR1 SGHTA, CDR2 FQGNSA. Trimming pared 1 base from V and 0 bases from J, leaving 5 bases between. The CDR3 contains 14 residues. This CDR3 reads CASSLVGSTDTQYF. Written as DNA, the CDR3 is TGTGCCAGCAGCTTAGTTGGAAGCACAGATACGCAGTATTTT.